This TCR beta chain was identified in a study of response to subunit inactivated influenza vaccine. Regarding the study as a whole: Seasonal influenza vaccination, on each occasion, was suggested by the authors to recruit few new T cells.

Details on this clonotype: Its cognate antigen is unknown.

A single record per CDR3 protein comes from TCRdb applying MiXCR to the RT-PCR reads. The sample consists of about 520,000 distinct CDR3 sequences, under 8.5% of them appearing once. Specimen: PBMCs from blood, collected about 24 months after vaccination. The TCR was taken from a man in his fifties or sixties who received an inactivated influenza vaccine.

As DNA, the CDR3 is TGTGCCAGCAGCGGCCGGGCCAGGGGTTACAATGAGCAGTTCTTC. Encoded protein: CASSGRARGYNEQFF. V is TRBV7-8 and J is TRBJ2-1; D is perhaps TRBD1 (6 bases). The CDR3 totals 15 residues. Germline values: CDR1 SGHVS, CDR2 FQNEAQ. With 5 bases removed from V and 4 bases from J, the gap between germline ends came to 15 bases.